This T cell receptor beta chain derives from a study of blood T cell repertoires in COVID-19. This CDR3 has 13 amino acids. The germline gives CDR1 SGDLS, CDR2 YYNGEE. The ends were cut back, 0 bases at V and 10 bases at J, with 13 bases in the middle. Recruits, aged 18 to 89 years, lived in 24 US areas. Participants reported their clinical history, and cohort assignment relied on those reports. Authors' data handling: Amplification of reference gene primers provided the estimated nucleated cell counts. The table came from immunoSEQ multiplex PCR; TCRdb's copy has only in-frame clones and leaves some out. Clone size and V and J calls were adopted from that table, with D and trimming inferred from the DNA. The sample lists under 300,000 clones; roughly 88% were seen once.

The sample was PBMCs or T cells enriched from blood (not recorded which). The sequence was collected from a woman aged 35 to 49 with acute COVID-19. The chain uses TRBV9 and TRBJ1-2; D not certain. The CDR3 here is CASSVGPVLDYTF. In DNA form, the CDR3 reads TGTGCCAGCAGCGTAGGCCCAGTCCTCGACTACACCTTC.